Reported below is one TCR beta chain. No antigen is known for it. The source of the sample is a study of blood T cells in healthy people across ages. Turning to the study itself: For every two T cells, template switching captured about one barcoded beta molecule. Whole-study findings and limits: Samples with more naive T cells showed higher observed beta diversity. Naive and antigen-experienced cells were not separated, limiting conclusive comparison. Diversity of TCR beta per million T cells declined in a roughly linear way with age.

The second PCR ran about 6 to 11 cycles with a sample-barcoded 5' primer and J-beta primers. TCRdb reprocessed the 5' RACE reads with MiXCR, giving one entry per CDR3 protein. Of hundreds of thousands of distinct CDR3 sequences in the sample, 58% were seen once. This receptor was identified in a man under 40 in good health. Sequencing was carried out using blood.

CDR3 nucleotides: TGTGCCAGTAGTACAGGGATAGGAACCTACGAGCAGTACTTC. Translation gives CASSTGIGTYEQYF. The chain combines TRBV19 with TRBJ2-4; possibly TRBD1 for D (5 bases). The J call may be in error: the DNA end matches TRBJ2-7 better. The CDR3 extends over 14 amino acids. Germline V gene lookup returns CDR1 LNHDA and CDR2 SQIVND (reference sequence).